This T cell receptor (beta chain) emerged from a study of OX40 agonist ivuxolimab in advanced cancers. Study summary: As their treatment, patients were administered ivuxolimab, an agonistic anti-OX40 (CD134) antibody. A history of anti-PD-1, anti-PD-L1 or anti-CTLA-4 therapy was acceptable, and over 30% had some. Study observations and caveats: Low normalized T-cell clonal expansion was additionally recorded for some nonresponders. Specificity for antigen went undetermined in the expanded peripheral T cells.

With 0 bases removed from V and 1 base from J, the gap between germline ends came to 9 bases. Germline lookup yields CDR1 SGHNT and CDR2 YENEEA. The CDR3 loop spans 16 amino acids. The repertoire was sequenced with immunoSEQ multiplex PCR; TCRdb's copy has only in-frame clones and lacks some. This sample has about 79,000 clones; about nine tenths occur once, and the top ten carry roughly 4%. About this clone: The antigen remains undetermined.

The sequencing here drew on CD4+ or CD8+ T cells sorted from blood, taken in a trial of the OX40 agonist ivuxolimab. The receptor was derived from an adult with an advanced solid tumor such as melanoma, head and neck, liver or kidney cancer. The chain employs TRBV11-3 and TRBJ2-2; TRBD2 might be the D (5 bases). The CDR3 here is CASSLEQRMNTGELFF. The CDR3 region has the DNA TGTGCCAGCAGCTTAGAGCAGCGGATGAACACCGGGGAGCTGTTTTTT.